This T cell receptor beta chain was profiled in a study of early stage breast cancer tumors. The overall study: Invasive lobular carcinomas made up about 30% of the 12 ER+/PR+/HER2- tumors.

The data were produced by immunoSEQ multiplex PCR, yet TCRdb's version contains in-frame clones alone and is incomplete. The table shows 30,000 to 40,000 clones, with over 65% occurring only once. Study results and limitations: Compared with adjacent normal breast, tumors showed around 2.5-fold denser, more clonal T cells.

As for this clone: Its antigen is still unknown.

Sequenced sample: blood. The sequence was obtained from a person in their sixties with breast cancer.

The CDR3 reads CAWGGARETQYF. For the CDR3, the DNA is TGTGCCTGGGGGGGGGCTCGGGAGACCCAGTACTTC. The V call is TRBV30, the J call TRBJ2-5; TRBD2 might be the D (7 bases). V was pared by 5 bases and J by 5 bases, with 12 bases between. The CDR3 is made up of 12 amino acids. In germline, CDR1 is GTSNPN, CDR2 SVGIG (reference sequence).